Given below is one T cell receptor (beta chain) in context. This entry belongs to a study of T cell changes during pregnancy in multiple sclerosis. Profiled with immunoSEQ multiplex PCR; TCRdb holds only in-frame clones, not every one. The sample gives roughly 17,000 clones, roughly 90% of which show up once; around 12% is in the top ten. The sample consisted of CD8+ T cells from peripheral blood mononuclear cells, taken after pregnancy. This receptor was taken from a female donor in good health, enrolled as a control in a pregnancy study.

DNA of the CDR3: TGTGCCAGCAGTCCATCTGTCGAGGGTAGGGATACGCAGTATTTT. Translated: CASSPSVEGRDTQYF. V gene TRBV6-1 combines with J gene TRBJ2-3; D is perhaps TRBD2 (5 bases). The CDR3 consists of 15 residues. V lost 5 bases to trimming and J lost 6 bases, with 18 bases between them. CDR1 and CDR2 from the germline V gene are MNHNS and SASEGT.